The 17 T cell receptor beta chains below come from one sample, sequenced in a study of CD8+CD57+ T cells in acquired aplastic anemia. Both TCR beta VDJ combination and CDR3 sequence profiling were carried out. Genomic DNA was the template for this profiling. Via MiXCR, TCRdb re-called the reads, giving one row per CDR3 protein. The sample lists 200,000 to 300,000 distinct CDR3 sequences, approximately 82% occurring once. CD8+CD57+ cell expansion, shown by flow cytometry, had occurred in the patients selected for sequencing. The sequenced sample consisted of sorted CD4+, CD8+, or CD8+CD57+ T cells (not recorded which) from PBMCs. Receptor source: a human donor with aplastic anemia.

This chain's CDR3 is CASSLSSGARNTEAFF. In nucleotides, the CDR3 is TGCGCCAGCAGCTTGTCGTCGGGGGCGCGGAACACTGAAGCTTTCTTT. V gene TRBV5-1 combines with J gene TRBJ1-1, with a possible D match to TRBD1 (6 bases). The CDR3 is made up of 16 amino acids. The V end was cut by 1 base, the J end by 1 base, with 14 bases between. In germline, CDR1 is SGHRS, CDR2 YFSETQ.

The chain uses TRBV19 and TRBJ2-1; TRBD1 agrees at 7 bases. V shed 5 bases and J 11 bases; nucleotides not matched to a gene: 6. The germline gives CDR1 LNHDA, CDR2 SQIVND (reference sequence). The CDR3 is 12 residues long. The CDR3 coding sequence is TGTGCCAGTAGTTTGACGGACAGGCAGCAGTTCTTC. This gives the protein CASSLTDRQQFF.

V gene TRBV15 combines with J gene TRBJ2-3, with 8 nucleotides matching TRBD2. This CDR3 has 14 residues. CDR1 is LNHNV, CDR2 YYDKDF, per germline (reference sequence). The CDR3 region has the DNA TGTGCTGCCAGCAGCGGGGGCGAGAAGGATACGCAGTATTTT. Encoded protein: CAASSGGEKDTQYF.

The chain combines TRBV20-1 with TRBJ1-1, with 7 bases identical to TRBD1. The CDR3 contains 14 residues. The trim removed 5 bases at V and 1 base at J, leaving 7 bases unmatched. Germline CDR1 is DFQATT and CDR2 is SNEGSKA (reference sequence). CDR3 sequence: CSARRQGPNTEAFF. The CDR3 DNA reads TGCAGTGCTCGTAGACAGGGACCGAACACTGAAGCTTTCTTT.

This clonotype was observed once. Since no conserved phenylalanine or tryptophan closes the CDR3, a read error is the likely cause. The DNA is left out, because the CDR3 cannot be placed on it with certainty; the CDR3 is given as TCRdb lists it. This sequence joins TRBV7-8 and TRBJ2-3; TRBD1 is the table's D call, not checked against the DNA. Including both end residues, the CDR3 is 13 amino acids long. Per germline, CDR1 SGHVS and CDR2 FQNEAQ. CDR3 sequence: CASSFGGTAAKQY.

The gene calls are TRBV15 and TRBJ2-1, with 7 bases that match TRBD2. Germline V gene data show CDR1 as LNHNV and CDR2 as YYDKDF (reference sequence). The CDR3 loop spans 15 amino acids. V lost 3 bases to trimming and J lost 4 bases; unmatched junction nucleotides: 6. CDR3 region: CATSREVGLYNEQFF. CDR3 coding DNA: TGTGCCACCAGCAGGGAGGTGGGACTATACAATGAGCAGTTCTTC.

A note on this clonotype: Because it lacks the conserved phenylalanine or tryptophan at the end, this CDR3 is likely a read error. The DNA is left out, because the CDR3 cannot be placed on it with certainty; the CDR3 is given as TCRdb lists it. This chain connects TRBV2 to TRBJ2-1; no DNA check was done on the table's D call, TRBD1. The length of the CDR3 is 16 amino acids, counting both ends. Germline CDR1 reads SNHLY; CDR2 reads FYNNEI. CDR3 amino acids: CASRDGGTNAQYLRSG.

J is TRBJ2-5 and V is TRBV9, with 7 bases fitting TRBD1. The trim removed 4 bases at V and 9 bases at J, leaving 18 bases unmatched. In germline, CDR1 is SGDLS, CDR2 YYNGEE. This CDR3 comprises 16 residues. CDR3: CASSLGGQSTDTPQYF. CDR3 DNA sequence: TGTGCCAGCAGCTTAGGGGGACAGAGCACAGATACGCCCCAGTACTTC.

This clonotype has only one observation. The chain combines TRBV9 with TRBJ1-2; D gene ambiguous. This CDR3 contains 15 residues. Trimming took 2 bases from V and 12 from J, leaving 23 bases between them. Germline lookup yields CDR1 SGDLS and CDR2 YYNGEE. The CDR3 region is CASSVQVNTPYDNTF. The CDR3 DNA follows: TGTGCCAGCAGCGTCCAAGTTAATACTCCTTATGACAACACCTTC.

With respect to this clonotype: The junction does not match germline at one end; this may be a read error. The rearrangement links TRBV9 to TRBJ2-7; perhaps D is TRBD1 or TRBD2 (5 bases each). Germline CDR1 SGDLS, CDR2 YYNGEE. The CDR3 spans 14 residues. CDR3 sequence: CATSGRGHAYELYF. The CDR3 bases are TGTGCCACCAGCGGCCGGGGCCATGCGTACGAGTTGTACTTC. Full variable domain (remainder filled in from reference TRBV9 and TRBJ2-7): DSGVTQTPKHLITATGQRVTLRCSPRSGDLSVYWYQQSLDQGLQFLIQYYNGEERAKGNILERFSAQQFPDLHSELNLSSLELGDSALYFCATSGRGHAYELYFGPGTRLTVT.

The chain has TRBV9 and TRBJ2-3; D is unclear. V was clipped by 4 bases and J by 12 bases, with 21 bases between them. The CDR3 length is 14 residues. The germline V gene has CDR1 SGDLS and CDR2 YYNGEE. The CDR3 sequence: CASSPGDSPETQYF. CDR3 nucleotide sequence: TGTGCCAGCAGCCCAGGCGACTCACCAGAGACCCAGTATTTT.

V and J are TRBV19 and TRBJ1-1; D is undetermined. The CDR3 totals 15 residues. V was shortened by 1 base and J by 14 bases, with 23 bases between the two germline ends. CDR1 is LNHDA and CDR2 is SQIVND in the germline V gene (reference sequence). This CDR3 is CASSIALTAYTEQFF. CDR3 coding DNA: TGTGCCAGTAGTATAGCTCTCACAGCCTACACTGAGCAGTTCTTT.

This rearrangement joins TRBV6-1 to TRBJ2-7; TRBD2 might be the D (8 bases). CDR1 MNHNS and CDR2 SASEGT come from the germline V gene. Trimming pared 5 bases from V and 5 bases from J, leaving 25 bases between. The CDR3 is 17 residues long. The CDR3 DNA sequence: TGTGCCAGCAGTCCCCTCGGGGGGGAGGGGGCGCCTCACGAGCAGTACGTC. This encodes CASSPLGGEGAPHEQYV.

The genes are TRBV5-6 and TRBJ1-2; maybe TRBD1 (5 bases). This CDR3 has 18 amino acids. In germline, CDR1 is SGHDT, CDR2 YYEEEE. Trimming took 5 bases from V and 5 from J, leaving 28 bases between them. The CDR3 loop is CASSYWQARDGLVYGYTF. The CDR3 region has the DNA TGTGCCAGCAGTTATTGGCAGGCCAGGGACGGGCTCGTATATGGCTACACCTTC.

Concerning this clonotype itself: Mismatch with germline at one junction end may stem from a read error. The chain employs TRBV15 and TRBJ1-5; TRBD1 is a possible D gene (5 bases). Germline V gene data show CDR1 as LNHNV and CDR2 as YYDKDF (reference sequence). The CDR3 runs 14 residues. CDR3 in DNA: TGTGCCAGCAGCTGGGGCTCCACCCAAGAGCCCCAGTATTTC. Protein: CASSWGSTQEPQYF.

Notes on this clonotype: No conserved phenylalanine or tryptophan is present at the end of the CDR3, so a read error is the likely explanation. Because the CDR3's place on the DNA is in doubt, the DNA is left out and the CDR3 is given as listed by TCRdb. The CDR3 loop reads CASSHRGTQPNHL. The chain joins TRBV9 to TRBJ1-5. Per the germline V gene, CDR1 is SGDLS and CDR2 is YYNGEE. The CDR3 extends over 13 residues, inclusive of both ends.

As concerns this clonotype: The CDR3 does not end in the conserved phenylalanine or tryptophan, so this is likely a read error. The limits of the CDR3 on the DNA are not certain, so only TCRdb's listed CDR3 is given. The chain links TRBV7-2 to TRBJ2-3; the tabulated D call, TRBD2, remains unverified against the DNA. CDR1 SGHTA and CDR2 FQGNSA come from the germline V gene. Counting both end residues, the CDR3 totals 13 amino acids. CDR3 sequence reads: CASSDVSGDTYQE.